This T cell receptor beta chain appears in the sequencing data of a study of T cell repertoires in cytomegalovirus infection. Across the study: In public TCR beta signatures, there were indications of both CMV infection and matching HLA type. Study results and caveats: Ex vivo, HLA-C-restricted CMV-specific TCR beta clonotypes prevailed over the rest of the response. Pooled public TCR beta family frequency picked out CMV carriers with the relevant HLA.

V lost 5 bases and J lost 3; bases outside the gene matches: 6. CDR3 length: 14 amino acids. The germline CDR1 and CDR2 sequences are MNHEY and SMNVEV (reference sequence). The table lists this clonotype with a few counts. What it binds is not known. TCRdb recomputed calls from the reads with MiXCR, one row per CDR3 protein. The data show about 920,000 distinct CDR3 sequences, roughly 31% seen once. The V call is TRBV27, the J call TRBJ1-2; 7 bases fit TRBD1. This TCR came from a human donor in good health (CMV status not recorded). Some clones in this sample may be carry-over from other donors' samples. The specimen comprised cultured CD8+ T cells from PBMCs, sampled from culture after CMV antigen stimulation. CDR3 region: CASSPLGQYYGYTF. CDR3 nucleotide sequence: TGTGCCAGCAGTCCTTTGGGACAGTACTATGGCTACACCTTC.